This T cell receptor (beta chain) comes out of a study of blood T cell repertoires in COVID-19. As handled by the study authors: Amplified reference gene primers provided the basis for estimating nucleated cell counts. Clones were read by immunoSEQ multiplex PCR, and TCRdb kept only the in-frame ones, dropping some. That table furnishes V, J and clone size, whereas the DNA furnished D and trimming. Of around 260,000 clones detected, over 75% appear once; the ten largest clones hold 0.87%. A word on this clone: This sample includes further DNA sequences coding for the same CDR3.

Germline trimming cut 4 bases from V and 6 bases from J; bases unmatched to any gene: 2. CDR3 length: 12 residues. Germline V lookup: CDR1 SNHLY, CDR2 FYNNEI. This chain links TRBV2 with TRBJ2-7; 8 positions agree with TRBD1. Sequenced sample: peripheral blood. The sequence was collected from a human donor with COVID-19, enrolled during active disease. The donor label of this sample is uncertain. DNA of the CDR3: TGTGCCAGCAGTGGAACAGGGGGCGAGCAGTACTTC. It yields the protein CASSGTGGEQYF.